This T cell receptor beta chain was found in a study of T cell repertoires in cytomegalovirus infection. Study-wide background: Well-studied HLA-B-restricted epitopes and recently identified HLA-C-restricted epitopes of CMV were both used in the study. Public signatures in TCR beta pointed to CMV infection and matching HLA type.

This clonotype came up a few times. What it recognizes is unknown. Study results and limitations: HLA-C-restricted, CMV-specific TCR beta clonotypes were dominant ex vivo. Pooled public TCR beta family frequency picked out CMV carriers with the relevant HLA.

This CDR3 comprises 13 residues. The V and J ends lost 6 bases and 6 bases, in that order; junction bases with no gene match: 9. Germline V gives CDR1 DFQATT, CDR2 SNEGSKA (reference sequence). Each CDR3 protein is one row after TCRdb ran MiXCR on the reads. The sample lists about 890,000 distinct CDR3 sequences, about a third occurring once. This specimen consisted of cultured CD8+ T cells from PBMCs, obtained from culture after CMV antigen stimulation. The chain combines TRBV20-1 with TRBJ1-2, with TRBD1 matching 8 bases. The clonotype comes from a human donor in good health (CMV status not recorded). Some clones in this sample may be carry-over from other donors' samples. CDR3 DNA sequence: TGCAGTGCCACGACAGGGGCAGAGGATGGCTACACCTTC. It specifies CSATTGAEDGYTF.